The rows below give T cell receptor beta chains drawn from one sample of a study of PD-L1 blockade in urothelial cancer. Sequenced by immunoSEQ multiplex PCR; TCRdb stores in-frame clones only, minus some. The data show about 55,000 clones, roughly 84% seen once. This specimen consisted of PBMCs, obtained around atezolizumab (anti-PD-L1) treatment. These receptors all stem from a man aged 50-60 years with urothelial cancer. The CDR3 runs from the conserved cysteine through the conserved F or W. D genes are given only for firm matches. Clone size is stated in some rows and not others, as once, few, many or a class when expanded.

>.|TRBD1|TRBJ2-5|TRBV14
TGTGCCAGCAGCCCCGGACAGGGCAGGGCCCAGTACTTC
CASSPGQGRAQYF
>.|TRBD2|TRBJ2-7|TRBV5-1
TGCGCCAGCAGCTTGGCCTTCGGGGGAGGGCCTGGAGAGCAGTACTTC
CASSLAFGGGPGEQYF
>.|.|TRBJ1-1|TRBV2
TGTGCCAGCCATAGAGGGAACACTGAAGCTTTCTTT
CASHRGNTEAFF
>.|TRBD2|TRBJ2-7|TRBV7-2
TGTGCCAGCAGACCTACCGGGACTAGCGGTTACGAGCAGTACTTC
CASRPTGTSGYEQYF
>.|TRBD2|TRBJ2-5|TRBV4-1
TGCGCCAGCAGCCTTCGACTAGCGGGGGGGCCGGGGCAAGAGACCCAGTACTTC
CASSLRLAGGPGQETQYF
>.|.|TRBJ2-1|TRBV29-1
TGCAGCGTTGAAACCGTCTCCTCCAGCTCCTACAATGAGCAGTTCTTC
CSVETVSSSSYNEQFF
>.|.|TRBJ1-1|TRBV30
TGTGCCTGCCAACTCTCGGGGTCGCAAGCTTTCTTT
CACQLSGSQAFF
>.|TRBD2|TRBJ2-3|TRBV9
TGTGCCAGCAGCGCCCGACTAGCGGGAGGTACAGATACGCAGTATTTT
CASSARLAGGTDTQYF
>.|TRBD1|TRBJ1-2|TRBV6-6
TGTGCCAGCAGTTACAGGGGGCGCACCTATGGCTACACCTTC
CASSYRGRTYGYTF
>.|TRBD1|TRBJ2-5|TRBV29-1
TGCAGCGTGGGCAAGGACAGGGAACAAGAGACCCAGTACTTC
CSVGKDREQETQYF
>.|.|TRBJ1-3|TRBV30
TGTGCCTGGAGTGTACCACAAAACACCATATATTTT
CAWSVPQNTIYF
>.|.|TRBJ2-1|TRBV11-3
TGTGCCAGCAGCCTCGGCAATGAGCAGTTCTTC
CASSLGNEQFF
>.|.|TRBJ2-1|TRBV28
TGTGCCAGCAGTCCCCGCAATGAGCAGTTCTTC
CASSPRNEQFF
>.|TRBD1|TRBJ2-7|TRBV12-5
TGTGCTAGTGGTTTGTTTTCCGGGACAGGGGGGGGCGAGCAGTACTTC
CASGLFSGTGGGEQYF
>.|TRBD2|TRBJ2-3|TRBV7-8
TGTGCCAGCAGCTTAGCGCGGGGACTAACGACAGATACGCAGTATTTT
CASSLARGLTTDTQYF
>.|.|TRBJ2-2|TRBV18
TGTGCCAGCTCACCCCAAGGGGCCGGGGAGCTGTTTTTT
CASSPQGAGELFF
>.|TRBD2|TRBJ2-3|TRBV4-1
TGCGCCAGCAGCCAAACTGGACTAGCGGGGAACACAGATACGCAGTATTTT
CASSQTGLAGNTDTQYF
>.|.|TRBJ2-7|TRBV27
TGTGCCAGCAGTTTGCGTGCGAGTCTGTCTGGGGGCCCGTACGAGCAGTACTTC
CASSLRASLSGGPYEQYF
>.|TRBD1|TRBJ1-6|TRBV7-8
TGTGCCAGCAGCTTAAGGACAGGGAATTCACCCCTCCACTTT
CASSLRTGNSPLHF
>.|TRBD1|TRBJ2-5|TRBV30
TGTGCCTGGAGCTTGTTTGGGGACAGGGCCCAAGAGACCCAGTACTTC
CAWSLFGDRAQETQYF
>.|.|TRBJ1-5|TRBV10-3
TGTGCCATCAGTGCGGGGGATAGCAATCAGCCCCAGCATTTT
CAISAGDSNQPQHF
>.|.|TRBJ2-7|TRBV19
TGTGCCAGTAGACAAACGACAGCTACCTACGAGCAGTACTTC
CASRQTTATYEQYF
>.|.|TRBJ1-2|TRBV6-1
TGTGCCAGCAGTGAAGCGTGGGGGGGGAGCTATGGCTACACCTTC
CASSEAWGGSYGYTF
>medium-sized|TRBD1|TRBJ1-2|TRBV2
TGTGCCAGCAGTGAAATGGGACAGGACTATGGCTACACCTTC
CASSEMGQDYGYTF
>.|.|TRBJ2-5|TRBV7-9
TGTGCCAGCAGCTCCGACCCGGGGGCCCAGTACTTC
CASSSDPGAQYF
>.|.|TRBJ2-7|TRBV5-1
TGCGCCAGCAGCTTGCAAGGGGCCGCAGCCGGCTCCTACGAGCAGTACTTC
CASSLQGAAAGSYEQYF
>.|TRBD2|TRBJ2-1|TRBV19
TGTGCCATCTCTAGCGGGAGCAATAACAATGAGCAGTTCTTC
CAISSGSNNNEQFF
>.|.|TRBJ2-3|TRBV10-3
TGTGCCATCAGCGGTCACGGGGAGGTCACAGATACGCAGTATTTT
CAISGHGEVTDTQYF
>.|.|TRBJ1-2|TRBV6-1
TGTGCCAGCAGCCCGGTCCGGAGCGATGGTGGCTACACCTTC
CASSPVRSDGGYTF
>.|TRBD2|TRBJ2-1|TRBV2
TGTGCCAGCAGGACCGGGACTAGGGACAATGAGCAGTTCTTC
CASRTGTRDNEQFF
>.|.|TRBJ2-3|TRBV9
TGTGCCAGCAGCGAACCCCCGGGTAGGACAGATACGCAGTATTTT
CASSEPPGRTDTQYF
>.|TRBD2|TRBJ2-2|TRBV5-1
TGCGCCAGCAGCCCATGGAGCGGGAAGAACACCGGGGAGCTGTTTTTT
CASSPWSGKNTGELFF
>few|.|TRBJ1-5|TRBV4-1
TGCGCCAGCAGCCAAGGGGGGGAGGGCAATCAGCCCCAGCATTTT
CASSQGGEGNQPQHF
>.|.|TRBJ2-1|TRBV7-9
TGTGCCAGCAGCTTTGCTAACCCCTCGAATGAGCAGTTCTTC
CASSFANPSNEQFF
>.|TRBD1|TRBJ1-4|TRBV5-1
TGCGCCAGCCAGGGGGCCCCAACTAATGAAAAACTGTTTTTT
CASQGAPTNEKLFF
>.|TRBD2|TRBJ2-7|TRBV6-5
TGTGCCAGCAGTTTCTCCGGGAGGAGACTCGAGCAGTACTTC
CASSFSGRRLEQYF
>.|TRBD1|TRBJ1-2|TRBV18
TGTGCCAGCTCACAGGGGACAGGAAACTATGGCTACACCTTC
CASSQGTGNYGYTF
>.|.|TRBJ2-7|TRBV11-3
TGTGCCAGCAGCTTGACAGCCAGCTACGAGCAGTACTTC
CASSLTASYEQYF
>.|.|TRBJ2-1|TRBV6-5
TGTGCCAGCAGTTCCGGGGAGAATGAGCAGTTCTTC
CASSSGENEQFF
>.|.|TRBJ2-7|TRBV7-8
TGTGCCAGCAGCCCCCGGGCAGGGGCTGGTGACGAGCAGTACTTC
CASSPRAGAGDEQYF
>.|.|TRBJ1-2|TRBV12-1
TGTGCCAGCAGCTTCGTAGCAGAGGATGATATTGGCTATGGCTACACCTTC
CASSFVAEDDIGYGYTF
>once|TRBD1|TRBJ2-7|TRBV10-3
TGTGCCACCTATAGGGACAGCTCCTACGAGCAGTACTTC
CATYRDSSYEQYF
>.|TRBD2|TRBJ2-1|TRBV4-1
TGCGCCAGCAGCCCGGGAGAGCGGGGTTCCTACAATGAGCAGTTCTTC
CASSPGERGSYNEQFF
>.|.|TRBJ2-1|TRBV6-1
TGTGCCAGCAGTGAAGGGCCCAGTTCCAATGAGCAGTTCTTC
CASSEGPSSNEQFF
>.|TRBD1|TRBJ1-2|TRBV9
TGTGCCAGCAGCGCAAGACAGGGACCCTATGGCTACACCTTC
CASSARQGPYGYTF
>.|.|TRBJ1-2|TRBV5-6
TGTGCCAGCAGCTTGGACAGGGCGTATGGCTACACCTTC
CASSLDRAYGYTF
>.|TRBD1|TRBJ1-5|TRBV7-9
TGTGCCAGCAGCTTGGGGGACAGGGCTAGCAATCAGCCCCAGCATTTT
CASSLGDRASNQPQHF
>once|.|TRBJ2-7|TRBV27
TGTGCCAGCAGTTTTCAGAGACTGCAGTACTTC
CASSFQRLQYF
>once|TRBD1|TRBJ1-5|TRBV7-9
TGTGCCAGCAGCCCCGGGACAGGCAATCAGCCCCAGCATTTT
CASSPGTGNQPQHF
>.|TRBD1|TRBJ2-7|TRBV5-1
TGCGCCAGCACTATGAGGACAGGAGAATACGAGCAGTACTTC
CASTMRTGEYEQYF
>.|.|TRBJ1-5|TRBV7-8
TGTGCCAGCAGCCCTCTAAATAGCAATCAGCCCCAGCATTTT
CASSPLNSNQPQHF
>.|.|TRBJ1-4|TRBV9
TGTGCCAGCAGCCCGAGCGGGGGTTCTAATGAAAAACTGTTTTTT
CASSPSGGSNEKLFF